This TCR beta chain appears in the sequencing data of a study of blood T cell repertoires in COVID-19. Overall study context: Acute and convalescent COVID-19 samples came from the United States, Italy and Spain.

The table lists this clone with a count of one. Seattle participants joined during active infection and were tracked over time. TCRdb's table, derived via immunoSEQ multiplex PCR, lists solely in-frame clones and lacks some. The sample lists over 130,000 clones, less than 90% occurring once. The sequencing sample was made of peripheral blood. The clonotype comes from a man aged 25 to 45 with COVID-19, enrolled during active disease.

Here the CDR3 reads CAISLAGVKDTQYF. DNA of the CDR3: TGTGCCATCAGCCTAGCGGGAGTGAAAGATACGCAGTATTTT. This chain uses TRBV10-3 with TRBJ2-3; 10 nucleotides line up with TRBD2. The J segment lost 5 bases and the V segment lost 6 bases, leaving 5 bases of the junction unmatched. The germline gives CDR1 ENHRY, CDR2 SYGVKD. The CDR3 contains 14 residues.